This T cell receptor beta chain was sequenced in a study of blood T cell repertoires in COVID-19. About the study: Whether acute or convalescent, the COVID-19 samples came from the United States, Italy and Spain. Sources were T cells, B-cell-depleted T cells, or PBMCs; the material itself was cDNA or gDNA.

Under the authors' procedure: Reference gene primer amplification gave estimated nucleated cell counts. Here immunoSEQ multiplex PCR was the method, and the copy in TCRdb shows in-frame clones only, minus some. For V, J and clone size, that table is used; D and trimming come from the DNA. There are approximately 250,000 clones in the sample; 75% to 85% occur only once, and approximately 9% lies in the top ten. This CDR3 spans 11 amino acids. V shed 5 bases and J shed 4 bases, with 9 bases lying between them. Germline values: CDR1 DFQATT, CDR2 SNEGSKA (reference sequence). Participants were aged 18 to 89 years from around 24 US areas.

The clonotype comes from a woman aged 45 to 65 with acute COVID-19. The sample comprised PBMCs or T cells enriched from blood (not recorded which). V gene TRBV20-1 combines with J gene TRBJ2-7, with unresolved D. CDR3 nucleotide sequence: TGCAGTGCTGGCCCCCTTTACGAGCAGTACTTC. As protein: CSAGPLYEQYF.